The clone carrying this T cell receptor (beta chain) was found a few times. The CDR3 runs 15 residues. Germline assignment: CDR1 MNHEY and CDR2 SVGEGT. V shed 0 bases and J shed 9 bases, with 15 bases lying between them. Using immunoSEQ multiplex PCR, the repertoire was profiled, and TCRdb retains in-frame clones only, with some absent. The sample yields approximately 240,000 clones, about 93% seen once. The data stem from a study of blood T cell repertoires in COVID-19. Study context: Collection of acute and convalescent COVID-19 samples took place in the United States, Italy and Spain. PBMCs, B-cell-depleted T cells, or T cells provided the cDNA or gDNA that made up the material.

Specimen: PBMCs or T cells enriched from blood (not recorded which). The TCR was taken from a woman under 30 who had recovered from COVID-19. V is TRBV6-2 or TRBV6-3 and J is TRBJ2-1, with TRBD2 as a possible D gene (6 bases). CDR3 loop: CASSYSSAGSGEQFF. The DNA of the CDR3 is TGTGCCAGCAGTTACTCCTCTGCGGGATCCGGTGAGCAGTTCTTC.